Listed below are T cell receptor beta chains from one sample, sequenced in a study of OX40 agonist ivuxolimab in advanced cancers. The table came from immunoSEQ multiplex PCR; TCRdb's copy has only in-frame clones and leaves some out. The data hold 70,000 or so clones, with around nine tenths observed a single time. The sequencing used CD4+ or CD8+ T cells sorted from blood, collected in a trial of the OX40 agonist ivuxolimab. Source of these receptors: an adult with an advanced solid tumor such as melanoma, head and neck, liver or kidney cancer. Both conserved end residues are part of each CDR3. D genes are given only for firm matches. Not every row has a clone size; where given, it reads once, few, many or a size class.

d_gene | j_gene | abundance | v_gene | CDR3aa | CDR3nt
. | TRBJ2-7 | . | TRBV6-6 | CASSYAFGHEQYF | TGTGCCAGCAGTTACGCCTTCGGACACGAGCAGTACTTC
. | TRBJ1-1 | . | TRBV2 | CASSEGLGQVAFF | TGTGCCAGCAGTGAAGGCCTGGGGCAAGTAGCTTTCTTT
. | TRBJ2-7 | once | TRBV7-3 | CASSLYPTNDYEQYF | TGTGCCAGCAGTCTCTACCCCACGAATGATTACGAGCAGTACTTC
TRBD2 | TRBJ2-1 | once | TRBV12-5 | CASGLGGSRNEQFF | TGTGCTAGTGGTTTGGGCGGGAGCAGGAATGAGCAGTTCTTC
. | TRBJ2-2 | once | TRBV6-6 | CASSYGESTGYGELFF | TGTGCCAGCAGTTACGGGGAATCTACTGGATACGGGGAGCTGTTTTTT
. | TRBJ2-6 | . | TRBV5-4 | CASSLGVSGANVLTF | TGTGCCAGCAGCTTGGGTGTCTCTGGGGCCAACGTCCTGACTTTC
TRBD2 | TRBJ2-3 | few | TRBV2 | CASSEQGSGGSDTQYF | TGTGCCAGCAGTGAACAGGGTAGCGGGGGCTCAGATACGCAGTATTTT
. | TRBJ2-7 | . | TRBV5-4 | CASSLTGTYEQYF | TGTGCCAGCAGCTTGACAGGGACCTACGAGCAGTACTTC
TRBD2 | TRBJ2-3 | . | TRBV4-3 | CASSQDGLAGGPDTQYF | TGCGCCAGCAGCCAAGACGGGCTAGCGGGAGGCCCAGATACGCAGTATTTT
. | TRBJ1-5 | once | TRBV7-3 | CASSLGDSNQPQHF | TGTGCCAGCAGCTTGGGGGACAGCAATCAGCCCCAGCATTTT
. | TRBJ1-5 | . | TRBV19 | CASSIPGQILGGNQPQHF | TGTGCCAGTAGTATCCCGGGACAAATTTTGGGCGGCAATCAGCCCCAGCATTTT
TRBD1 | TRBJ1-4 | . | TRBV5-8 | CASSLPGQGYEKLFF | TGTGCCAGCAGCTTACCGGGACAGGGATATGAAAAACTGTTTTTT
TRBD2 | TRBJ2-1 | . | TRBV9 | CASSVGGTNSYNEQFF | TGTGCCAGCAGCGTAGGTGGGACTAACTCCTACAATGAGCAGTTCTTC
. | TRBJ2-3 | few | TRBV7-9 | CASSLEGITADTQYF | TGTGCCAGCAGCTTAGAGGGGATAACGGCAGATACGCAGTATTTT
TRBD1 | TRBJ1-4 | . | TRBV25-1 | CASSESGTGEGKLFF | TGTGCCAGCAGTGAATCTGGGACAGGCGAGGGAAAACTGTTTTTT
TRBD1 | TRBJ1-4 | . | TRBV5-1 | CASSASIQGAGEKLFF | TGCGCCAGCAGCGCCTCAATACAGGGGGCAGGGGAAAAACTGTTTTTT
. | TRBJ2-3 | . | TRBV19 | CASSGLGTSTDTQYF | TGTGCCAGTAGTGGATTAGGGACTAGCACAGATACGCAGTATTTT
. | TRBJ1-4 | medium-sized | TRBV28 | CASSLEGSSTNEKLFF | TGTGCCAGCAGTTTAGAGGGGAGCTCGACTAATGAAAAACTGTTTTTT
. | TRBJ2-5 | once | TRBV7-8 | CASSPRQTQYF | TGTGCCAGCAGCCCCCGCCAGACCCAGTACTTC
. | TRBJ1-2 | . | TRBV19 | CASTSRGRAGYTF | TGTGCCAGTACCAGTAGGGGCAGGGCTGGCTACACCTTC
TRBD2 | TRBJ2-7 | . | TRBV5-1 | CASSPAGLVREQYF | TGCGCCAGCAGCCCGGCGGGACTAGTTCGCGAGCAGTACTTC
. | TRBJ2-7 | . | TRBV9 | CASSPFSSYEQYF | TGTGCCAGCAGCCCTTTTTCGTCCTACGAGCAGTACTTC
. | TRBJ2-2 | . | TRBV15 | CASGITSGGFAGELFF | TGTGCCTCCGGCATCACAAGTGGGGGGTTCGCCGGGGAGCTGTTTTTT
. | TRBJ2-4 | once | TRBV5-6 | CASSLVTDGNIQYF | TGTGCCAGCAGCTTGGTGACCGACGGAAACATTCAGTACTTC
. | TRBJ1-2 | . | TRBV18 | CASSPGSGYTF | TGTGCCAGCTCACCAGGGTCCGGCTACACCTTC
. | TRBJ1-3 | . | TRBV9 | CASRGDRSSGNTIYF | TGTGCCAGCAGAGGAGACAGGAGCTCTGGAAACACCATATATTTT
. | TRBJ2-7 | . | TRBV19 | CASRPNTGTSRYEQYF | TGTGCCAGTAGGCCTAACACAGGGACCTCCCGCTACGAGCAGTACTTC
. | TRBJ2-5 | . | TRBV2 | CASASRGRGETQYF | TGTGCCAGCGCGTCAAGGGGCCGCGGAGAGACCCAGTACTTC
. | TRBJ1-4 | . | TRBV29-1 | CSVVSSTNEKLFF | TGCAGCGTTGTCTCCTCAACTAATGAAAAACTGTTTTTT
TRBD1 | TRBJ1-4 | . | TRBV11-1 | CASSSFAGQGSEKLFF | TGTGCCAGCAGCTCATTCGCGGGACAGGGCAGTGAAAAACTGTTTTTT
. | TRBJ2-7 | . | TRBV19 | CASSLPGQSIYEQYF | TGTGCCAGTAGCCTTCCCGGACAGAGCATCTACGAGCAGTACTTC
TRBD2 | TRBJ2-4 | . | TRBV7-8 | CASSFHGGENIQYF | TGTGCCAGCAGCTTTCACGGGGGGGAGAACATTCAGTACTTC
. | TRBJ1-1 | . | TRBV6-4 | CASLQGEAAQTEAFF | TGTGCCAGCCTACAGGGTGAGGCGGCCCAGACTGAAGCTTTCTTT
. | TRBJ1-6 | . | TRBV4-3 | CASSQDRGGNSPLHF | TGCGCCAGCAGCCAAGATCGGGGGGGGAATTCACCCCTCCACTTT
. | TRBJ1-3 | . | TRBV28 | CASRQLSGNTIYF | TGTGCCAGCAGACAGCTTTCTGGAAACACCATATATTTT
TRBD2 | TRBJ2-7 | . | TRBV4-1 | CASSPGLAGGGGRQYF | TGCGCCAGCAGCCCGGGACTAGCGGGAGGAGGGGGTAGGCAGTACTTC
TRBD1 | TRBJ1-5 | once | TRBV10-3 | CAISEGQGVGNNQPQHF | TGTGCCATCAGTGAAGGACAGGGAGTGGGTAACAATCAGCCCCAGCATTTT
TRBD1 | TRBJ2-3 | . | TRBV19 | CASADRARRNTDTQYF | TGTGCCAGCGCAGACAGGGCGCGAAGGAACACAGATACGCAGTATTTT
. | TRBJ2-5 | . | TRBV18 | CASSPRSQETQYF | TGTGCCAGCTCACCCCGTTCCCAAGAGACCCAGTACTTC
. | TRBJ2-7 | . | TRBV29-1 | CSVEQTVVLSYEQYF | TGCAGCGTTGAGCAGACAGTCGTACTCTCCTACGAGCAGTACTTC
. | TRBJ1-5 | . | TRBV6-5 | CASTWTDSNQPQHF | TGTGCCAGCACCTGGACGGATAGCAATCAGCCCCAGCATTTT
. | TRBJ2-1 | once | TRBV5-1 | CASSAVDSSYNEQFF | TGCGCCAGCAGCGCCGTCGATAGCTCCTACAATGAGCAGTTCTTC
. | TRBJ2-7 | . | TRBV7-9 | CASSSRGYEQYF | TGTGCCAGCAGCTCCAGAGGGTACGAGCAGTACTTC
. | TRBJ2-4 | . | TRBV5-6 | CASSFRGLAKNIQYF | TGTGCCAGCAGCTTCCGAGGATTAGCCAAAAACATTCAGTACTTC
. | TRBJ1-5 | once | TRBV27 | CASSPQADSYNQPQHF | TGTGCCAGCAGTCCCCAGGCGGACAGTTACAATCAGCCCCAGCATTTT
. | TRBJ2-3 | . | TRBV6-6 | CASSYSGRDSTDTQYF | TGTGCCAGCAGTTACTCGGGCAGGGACAGCACAGATACGCAGTATTTT
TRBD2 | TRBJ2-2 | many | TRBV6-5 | CASSYTSGGAQGELFF | TGTGCCAGCAGCTACACTAGCGGGGGGGCCCAGGGGGAGCTGTTTTTT
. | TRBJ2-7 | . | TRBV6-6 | CASSYADRSYEQYF | TGTGCCAGCAGTTACGCCGACCGCTCCTACGAGCAGTACTTC
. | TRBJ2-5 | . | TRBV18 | CASSPQELQETQYF | TGTGCCAGCTCACCCCAGGAGCTCCAAGAGACCCAGTACTTC